This entry describes one TCR beta chain. No antigen is known for it. Trimming removed 4 bases at V and 0 bases at J, with 13 bases between. The CDR3 is 17 residues long. Looked up from germline, CDR1 is LNHDA and CDR2 is SQIVND (reference sequence). The data were produced by immunoSEQ multiplex PCR, yet TCRdb's version contains in-frame clones alone and is incomplete. The repertoire holds some 43,000 clones, with about 90% as singletons. These data originate in a study of OX40 agonist ivuxolimab in advanced cancers. Study-level information: Three dose-escalation patients had partial responses: one with hepatocellular carcinoma and two with cutaneous melanoma. Study-wide results and caveats: Partial responders treated at 0.1-3.0 mg/kg exhibited clonal expansion among the lowest measured. At doses 0.1 to 3.0 mg/kg, CD4+ and CD8+ clones expanded.

This receptor was identified in an adult with an advanced solid tumor such as melanoma, head and neck, liver or kidney cancer. The chain is built from TRBV19 and TRBJ2-6; D not certain. The sequencing here drew on CD4+ or CD8+ T cells sorted from blood, taken in a trial of the OX40 agonist ivuxolimab. CDR3 loop: CASSKGRSFSGANVLTF. CDR3 in DNA: TGTGCCAGTAGTAAGGGCAGAAGCTTCTCTGGGGCCAACGTCCTGACTTTC.